A single sample is the source of the 14 T cell receptor beta chains below, sequenced in a study of metastatic and nonmetastatic thyroid tumors. MiXCR reprocessed the PCR reads for TCRdb. The sample lists approximately 86,000 clones; under 15% were seen once. Patients were all untreated before their thyroid surgery. The specimen sequenced was tumor tissue. These receptors were obtained from a female donor with papillary thyroid cancer or a benign thyroid nodule (not recorded which). Some clones in this sample may be carry-over from other donors' samples.

This clone was counted many times. J is TRBJ1-3 and V is TRBV5-5; D remains ambiguous. Germline V gene sequence: CDR1 SGHKS, CDR2 YYEKEE (reference sequence). The CDR3 contains 16 residues. V was shortened by 0 bases and J by 1 base, with 11 bases between the two germline ends. As DNA, the CDR3 is TGTGCCAGCAGCTTGGATGTACTGGGGTCTGGAAACACCATATATTTT. This translates into CASSLDVLGSGNTIYF.

This clone was counted at least ten times. This sequence joins TRBV20-1 and TRBJ2-5; tentatively, D is TRBD2 (5 bases). Germline CDR1 is DFQATT and CDR2 is SNEGSKA (reference sequence). The CDR3 is made up of 14 amino acids. V dropped 3 bases and J dropped 2 bases, with 13 bases sitting between them. CDR3 region: CSASPAELQETQYF. For the CDR3, the DNA is TGCAGTGCTAGTCCAGCGGAGCTACAAGAGACCCAGTACTTC.

Worth noting for this clone: This may stem from a read error, because a much larger clone lies one nucleotide away. This chain links TRBV4-1 with TRBJ1-2; weak D call: TRBD1 (5 bases). The CDR3 has 15 amino acids. Trimming removed 0 bases at V and 6 bases at J, with 14 bases between. CDR1 and CDR2 (germline): MGHRA, YSYEKL. The CDR3 DNA sequence: TGCGCCAGCAGCCAAGATGGGCAGGGAATCGATGGCTACACCTTC. Its translation is CASSQDGQGIDGYTF.

The sample holds a few counts of this clone. This may come from a read error, since a much larger clone is one base off. The sample carries other DNA sequences with the same CDR3. The chain uses TRBV6-1 and TRBJ2-1; 8 nucleotides line up with TRBD2. Per germline, CDR1 MNHNS and CDR2 SASEGT. V lost 1 base and J lost 6; bases outside the gene matches: 2. The CDR3 extends over 14 amino acids. The CDR3, as DNA: TGTGCCAGCAGTGAAGGTCTAGCGGGCAATGAGCAGTTCTTC. Its protein is CASSEGLAGNEQFF.

This clone was counted ten times or more. The chain uses TRBV27 and TRBJ1-5; D not certain. The germline V and J ends were trimmed by 2 bases and 4 bases, with 6 bases remaining between them. The CDR3 covers 13 residues. Germline CDR1 is MNHEY and CDR2 is SMNVEV (reference sequence). The CDR3 DNA sequence: TGTGCCAGCAGTTTAACAGTGAATCAGCCCCAGCATTTT. This encodes CASSLTVNQPQHF.

Ten or more counts support this clone. The gene calls are TRBV5-1 and TRBJ2-2; no definite D call. This CDR3 comprises 15 residues. Germline CDR1 is SGHRS and CDR2 is YFSETQ. Trimming took 1 base from V and 1 from J, leaving 8 bases between them. The CDR3 sequence: CASSLNWGNTGELFF. The CDR3 DNA reads as TGCGCCAGCAGCTTGAACTGGGGGAACACCGGGGAGCTGTTTTTT.

The sample holds many counts of this clone. Other DNA sequences within the sample encode an identical CDR3. The chain couples TRBV9 to TRBJ1-3; 8 positions agree with TRBD1. Germline V gives CDR1 SGDLS, CDR2 YYNGEE. The J segment lost 3 bases and the V segment lost 0 bases, leaving 2 bases of the junction unmatched. CDR3 length: 15 amino acids. The CDR3: CASSVGTGFGNTIYF. CDR3 bases: TGTGCCAGCAGCGTAGGGACAGGGTTTGGAAACACCATATATTTT.

By sample share, this clone is medium-sized. This sequence joins TRBV7-9 and TRBJ2-1; 7 bases are a match to TRBD2. The CDR3 runs 14 residues. CDR1 and CDR2 (germline): SEHNR, FQNEAQ (reference sequence). Losses at the gene ends were 5 bases for V and 7 bases for J; bases not matched to a gene: 8. The CDR3 region has the DNA TGTGCCAGCAGCACCGGACTAGAGGGTAATGAGCAGTTCTTC. Its translation is CASSTGLEGNEQFF.

This clone occurred many times. The genes are TRBV6-5 and TRBJ1-1; no clear D. There are 13 residues in the CDR3. CDR1 is MNHEY, CDR2 SVGAGI, per germline. V lost 2 bases to trimming and J lost 1 base, with 5 bases between them. CDR3 loop: CASSYTRNTEAFF. As DNA, the CDR3 is TGTGCCAGCAGTTACACAAGGAACACTGAAGCTTTCTTT.

This clone was seen ten or more times. V is TRBV7-3 and J is TRBJ2-2; no firm D call. This CDR3 contains 14 residues. CDR1 and CDR2 (germline): SGHTA, FQGTGA. Trimming left V 5 bases short and J 3 bases short, with 10 bases between. CDR3 amino acids: CASSTGRDTGELFF. The CDR3 DNA sequence: TGTGCCAGCAGCACCGGGCGCGACACCGGGGAGCTGTTTTTT.

This clone occurred many times. The chain recombines TRBV6-1 with TRBJ2-1; weak D call: TRBD1 (6 bases). This CDR3 contains 12 residues. The V end was cut by 1 base, the J end by 11 bases, with 9 bases between. Germline V gene data show CDR1 as MNHNS and CDR2 as SASEGT. The CDR3 sequence is CASSEVGTKQFF. In DNA, the CDR3 is TGTGCCAGCAGTGAAGTGGGGACAAAGCAGTTCTTC.

In its sample, this clone was seen many times. The V gene is TRBV20-1, the J gene TRBJ2-7, with TRBD2 matching 8 bases. V lost 1 base and J lost 2; bases outside the gene matches: 7. Germline lookup yields CDR1 DFQATT and CDR2 SNEGSKA (reference sequence). This CDR3 region has 15 residues. CDR3 sequence (DNA): TGCAGTGCTAGAGGTTCGGAACTAGCGGCCTACGAGCAGTACTTC. Translating it yields CSARGSELAAYEQYF.

This clone appeared a single time. This sequence joins TRBV3-1 and TRBJ1-1; D possibly corresponds to TRBD1 (6 bases). The CDR3 totals 14 residues. Germline CDR1 reads LGHDT; CDR2 reads YNNKEL (reference sequence). The V gene lost 4 bases and the J gene lost 0 bases, with 9 bases spanning the gap. The CDR3 DNA sequence: TGTGCCAGCAGCCTGGGGACAATGAACACTGAAGCTTTCTTT. Amino acids: CASSLGTMNTEAFF.

The chain combines TRBV7-9 with TRBJ1-1; TRBD1 might be the D (5 bases). Germline CDR1 reads SEHNR; CDR2 reads FQNEAQ (reference sequence). The CDR3 is made up of 14 amino acids. Trimming pared 3 bases from V and 7 bases from J, leaving 15 bases between. CDR3 in amino acids: CASSFLQEGSEAFF. CDR3 bases: TGTGCCAGCAGCTTCTTACAGGAGGGCAGTGAAGCTTTCTTT.